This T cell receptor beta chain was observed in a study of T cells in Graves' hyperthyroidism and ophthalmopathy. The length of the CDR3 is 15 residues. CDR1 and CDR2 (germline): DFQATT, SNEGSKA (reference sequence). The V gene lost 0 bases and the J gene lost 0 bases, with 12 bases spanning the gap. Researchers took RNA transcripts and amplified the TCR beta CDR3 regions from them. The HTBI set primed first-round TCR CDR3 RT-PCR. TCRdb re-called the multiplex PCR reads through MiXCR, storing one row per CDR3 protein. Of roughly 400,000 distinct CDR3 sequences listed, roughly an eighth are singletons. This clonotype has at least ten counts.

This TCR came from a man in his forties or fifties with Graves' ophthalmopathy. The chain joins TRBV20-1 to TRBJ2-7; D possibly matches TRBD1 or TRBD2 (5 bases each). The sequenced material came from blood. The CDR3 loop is CSARDRDRSSYEQYF. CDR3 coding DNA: TGCAGTGCTAGAGATCGGGACCGGAGCTCCTACGAGCAGTACTTC.